The next 15 T cell receptor beta chains were all read from a single sample in a study of shared clonotypes between healthy human individuals. Positively selected for CCR7, the CD45RO-negative cells used as naive CD8 cells excluded terminally differentiated effector memory CD45RA+ cells. Sequencing used immunoSEQ multiplex PCR; TCRdb keeps in-frame clones, though not all of them. The sample yields under 1 million clones, 90% to 98% seen once. The sequencing input was naive CD8+ T cells sorted from blood. These receptor sequences come from a man aged 25-40 years in good health.

The chain couples TRBV30 to TRBJ2-5; TRBD1 aligns across 9 bases. The CDR3 is made up of 18 amino acids. The germline CDR1 and CDR2 sequences are GTSNPN and SVGIG (reference sequence). V shed 0 bases and J 4 bases; nucleotides not matched to a gene: 15. The CDR3 sequence is CAWSVFRDRVGERETQYF. CDR3 in DNA: TGTGCCTGGAGTGTATTTCGGGACAGGGTTGGGGAAAGAGAGACCCAGTACTTC.

V is TRBV4-3 and J is TRBJ2-1, with 10 bases identical to TRBD2. The V and J ends lost 0 bases and 8 bases, in that order; junction bases with no gene match: 7. Germline V gene lookup returns CDR1 LGHNA and CDR2 YSLEER. This CDR3 is 16 amino acids long. CDR3 DNA sequence: TGCGCCAGCAGCCAAGATCGGGCTAGCGGGGGTTATGAGCAGTTCTTC. Amino acids: CASSQDRASGGYEQFF.

This chain links TRBV4-1 with TRBJ2-1, with 7 bases aligning to TRBD1. Per germline, CDR1 MGHRA and CDR2 YSYEKL. J was trimmed by 3 bases and V by 4 bases; bases with no gene match: 12. The CDR3 is 17 residues long. For the CDR3, the DNA is TGCGCCAGCAGCCTTCCCGAAGGGGGCACAGGCTACAATGAGCAGTTCTTC. Protein sequence: CASSLPEGGTGYNEQFF.

The chain joins TRBV9 to TRBJ2-1; D could derive from TRBD1 or TRBD2 (5 bases each). This CDR3 spans 17 amino acids. Germline CDR1 is SGDLS and CDR2 is YYNGEE. With 3 bases removed from V and 0 bases from J, the gap between germline ends came to 16 bases. In nucleotides, the CDR3 is TGTGCCAGCAGCGGGGTAACAGGACTTCCCTCCTACAATGAGCAGTTCTTC. It specifies CASSGVTGLPSYNEQFF.

The V call is TRBV9, the J call TRBJ2-3, with 8 bases matching TRBD2. Germline V gene data show CDR1 as SGDLS and CDR2 as YYNGEE. The CDR3 runs 19 residues. V was clipped by 0 bases and J by 4 bases; unmatched bases: 16. In nucleotides, the CDR3 is TGTGCCAGCAGCGTAGGCCCCAAGGTCAGCGGGAGTGGGTCAGATACGCAGTATTTT. Amino acids: CASSVGPKVSGSGSDTQYF. The full variable domain, its missing parts supplied by reference TRBV9 and TRBJ2-3, is DSGVTQTPKHLITATGQRVTLRCSPRSGDLSVYWYQQSLDQGLQFLIQYYNGEERAKGNILERFSAQQFPDLHSELNLSSLELGDSALYFCASSVGPKVSGSGSDTQYFGPGTRLTVL.

The chain uses TRBV7-9 and TRBJ2-7; 7 bases are shared with TRBD1. V trimming: 5 bases; J trimming: 2 bases; junction bases outside the gene matches: 9. Germline lookup yields CDR1 SEHNR and CDR2 FQNEAQ (reference sequence). This CDR3 has 15 residues. CDR3 DNA sequence: TGTGCCAGCAGCCCAGAACTGGACAGGCCCTACGAGCAGTACTTC. Translated, it gives CASSPELDRPYEQYF.

The chain carries TRBV7-9 and TRBJ2-3; D is possibly TRBD1 (5 bases). CDR3 length equals 14 residues. The germline V gene encodes CDR1 SEHNR and CDR2 FQNEAQ (reference sequence). V was clipped by 2 bases and J by 6 bases, with 12 bases between them. CDR3 residues: CASSLTSGLDTQYF. The CDR3 bases are TGTGCCAGCAGCTTAACGTCAGGGCTGGATACGCAGTATTTT.

This clone was seen a single time. V usage is TRBV29-1 and J usage is TRBJ2-1; perhaps TRBD1 as D (6 bases). The length of the CDR3 is 15 residues. Germline lookup yields CDR1 SQVTM and CDR2 ANQGSEA. V gave up 4 bases and J gave up 5 bases, with 18 bases separating them. CDR3 in amino acids: CSVAPQGIINNEQFF. CDR3 DNA sequence: TGCAGCGTTGCCCCCCAGGGGATTATTAACAATGAGCAGTTCTTC.

This chain connects TRBV7-9 to TRBJ2-7; 13 bases are a match to TRBD2. Germline CDR1 is SEHNR and CDR2 is FQNEAQ (reference sequence). Germline trimming cut 5 bases from V and 4 bases from J; bases unmatched to any gene: 17. This CDR3 contains 19 residues. This CDR3 reads CASSPSPGTSGTNEYEQYF. The CDR3 region has the DNA TGTGCCAGCAGCCCAAGCCCCGGGACTAGCGGGACCAACGAATACGAGCAGTACTTC.

A note on this clone: This sample includes further DNA sequences coding for the same CDR3. The chain employs TRBV5-1 and TRBJ2-3; 7 nucleotides line up with TRBD1. Germline V gene sequence: CDR1 SGHRS, CDR2 YFSETQ. V lost 4 bases to trimming and J lost 1 base; unmatched junction nucleotides: 3. The CDR3 length is 14 residues. CDR3 protein: CASSTGQGTDTQYF. The DNA of the CDR3 is TGCGCCAGCAGCACCGGACAGGGCACAGATACGCAGTATTTT.

V and J are TRBV4-3 and TRBJ2-5, with 9 positions matching TRBD2. The CDR3 extends over 14 amino acids. Trimming took 8 bases from V and 4 from J; bases not matched to a gene: 8. Germline lookup yields CDR1 LGHNA and CDR2 YSLEER. The chain's CDR3 is CASSAGGSSETQYF. The CDR3 region has the DNA TGCGCCAGCTCCGCGGGAGGGTCCTCAGAGACCCAGTACTTC.

The chain is built from TRBV6-5 and TRBJ1-5, with a weak D call TRBD1 (5 bases). V shed 6 bases and J shed 4 bases, with 16 bases lying between them. This CDR3 has 15 residues. Germline loops: CDR1 MNHEY, CDR2 SVGAGI. CDR3: CASSSSGAGNQPQHF. The DNA of the CDR3 is TGTGCCAGCAGCTCCTCCGGGGCAGGTAATCAGCCCCAGCATTTT.

The rearrangement uses TRBV6-1 and TRBJ1-2, with a tentative D call TRBD1 (5 bases). Germline lookup yields CDR1 MNHNS and CDR2 SASEGT. V was clipped by 8 bases and J by 8 bases, with 15 bases between them. The CDR3 runs to 12 residues. The CDR3, as DNA: TGTGCCAGCCGGGACCAAGGAGGAGGCTACACCTTC. Translation gives CASRDQGGGYTF.

This clone has just one count. The chain is built from TRBV15 and TRBJ2-2, with TRBD2 identical over 8 bases. Germline loops: CDR1 LNHNV, CDR2 YYDKDF (reference sequence). Germline trimming cut 3 bases from V and 13 bases from J; bases unmatched to any gene: 19. CDR3 size: 17 residues. The CDR3: CATSSPSAGVAAKVLFF. For the CDR3, the DNA is TGTGCCACCAGCAGTCCCTCAGCGGGAGTGGCGGCTAAAGTGCTGTTTTTT.

V and J are TRBV7-9 and TRBJ2-5; perhaps TRBD1 as D (6 bases). Deletions cut 6 bases from V and 0 bases from J, with 8 bases between. The CDR3 consists of 13 residues. CDR1 is SEHNR and CDR2 is FQNEAQ in the germline V gene (reference sequence). The CDR3 DNA follows: TGTGCCAGCAGTCGGACAGACCAAGAGACCCAGTACTTC. Translation gives CASSRTDQETQYF. The whole variable domain, remainder taken from reference TRBV7-9 and TRBJ2-5, is DTGVSQNPRHKITKRGQNVTFRCDPISEHNRLYWYRQTLGQGPEFLTYFQNEAQLEKSRLLSDRFSAERPKGSFSTLEIQRTEQGDSAMYLCASSRTDQETQYFGPGTRLLVL.